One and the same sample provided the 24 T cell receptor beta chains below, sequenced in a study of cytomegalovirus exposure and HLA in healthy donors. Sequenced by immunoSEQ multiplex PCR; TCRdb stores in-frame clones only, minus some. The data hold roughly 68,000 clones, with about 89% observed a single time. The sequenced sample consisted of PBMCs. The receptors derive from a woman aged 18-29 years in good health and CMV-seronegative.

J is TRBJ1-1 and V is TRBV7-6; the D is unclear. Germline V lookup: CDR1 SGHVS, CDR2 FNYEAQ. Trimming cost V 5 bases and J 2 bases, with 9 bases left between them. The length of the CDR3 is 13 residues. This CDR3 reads CASSARGNTEAFF. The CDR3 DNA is TGTGCCAGCAGCGCCCGGGGAAACACTGAAGCTTTCTTT.

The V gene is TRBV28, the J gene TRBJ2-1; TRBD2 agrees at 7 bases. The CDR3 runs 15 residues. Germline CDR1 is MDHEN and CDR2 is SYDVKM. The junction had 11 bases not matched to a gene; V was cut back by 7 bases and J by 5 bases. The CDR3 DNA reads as TGTGCCAGCACGCCACGACTAGCCCTGAACAATGAGCAGTTCTTC. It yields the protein CASTPRLALNNEQFF.

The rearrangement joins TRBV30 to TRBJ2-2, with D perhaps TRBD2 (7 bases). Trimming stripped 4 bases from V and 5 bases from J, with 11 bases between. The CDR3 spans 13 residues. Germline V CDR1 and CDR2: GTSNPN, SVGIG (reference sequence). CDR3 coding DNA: TGTGCCTGGACAGGGGAGGGGACCGGGGAGCTGTTTTTT. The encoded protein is CAWTGEGTGELFF.

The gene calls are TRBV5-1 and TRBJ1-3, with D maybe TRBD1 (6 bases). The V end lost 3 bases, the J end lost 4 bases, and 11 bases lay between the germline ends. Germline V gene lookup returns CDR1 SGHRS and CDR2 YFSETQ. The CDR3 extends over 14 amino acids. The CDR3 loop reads CASSSQGTGNTIYF. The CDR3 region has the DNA TGCGCCAGCAGCTCTCAGGGGACAGGAAACACCATATATTTT.

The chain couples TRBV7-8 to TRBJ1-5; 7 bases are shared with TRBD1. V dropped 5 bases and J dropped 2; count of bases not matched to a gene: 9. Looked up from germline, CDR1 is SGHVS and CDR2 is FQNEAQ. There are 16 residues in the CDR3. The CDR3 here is CASSLRTGRGNQPQHF. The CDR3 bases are TGTGCCAGCAGCCTCAGGACAGGCCGGGGCAATCAGCCCCAGCATTTT.

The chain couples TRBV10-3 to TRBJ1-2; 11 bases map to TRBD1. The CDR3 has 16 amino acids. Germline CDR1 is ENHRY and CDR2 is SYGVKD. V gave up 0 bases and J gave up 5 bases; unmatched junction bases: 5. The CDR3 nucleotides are TGTGCCATCAGTGAGTCAGGACAGGGGGCAAGGTATGGCTACACCTTC. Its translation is CAISESGQGARYGYTF.

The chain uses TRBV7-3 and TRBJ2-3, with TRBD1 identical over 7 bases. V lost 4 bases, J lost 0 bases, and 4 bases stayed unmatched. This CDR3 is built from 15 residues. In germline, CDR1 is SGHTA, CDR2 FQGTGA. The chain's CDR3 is CASSSGGVSTDTQYF. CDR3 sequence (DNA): TGTGCCAGCAGCTCAGGGGGAGTTAGCACAGATACGCAGTATTTT.

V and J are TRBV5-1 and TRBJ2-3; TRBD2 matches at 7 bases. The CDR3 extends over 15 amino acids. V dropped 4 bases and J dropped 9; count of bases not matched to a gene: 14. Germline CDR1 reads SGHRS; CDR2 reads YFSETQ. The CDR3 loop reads CASSMSGVRLVTQYF. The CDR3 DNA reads TGCGCCAGCAGCATGAGCGGGGTCCGTCTCGTAACGCAGTATTTT.

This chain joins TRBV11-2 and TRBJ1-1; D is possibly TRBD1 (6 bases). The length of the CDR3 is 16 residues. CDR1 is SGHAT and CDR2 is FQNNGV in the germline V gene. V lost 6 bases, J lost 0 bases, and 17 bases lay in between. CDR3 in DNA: TGTGCCAGCAGACCAATCCAGGGGCCCATGAACACTGAAGCTTTCTTT. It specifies CASRPIQGPMNTEAFF. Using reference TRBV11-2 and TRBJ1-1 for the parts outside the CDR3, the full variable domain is EAGVAQSPRYKIIEKRQSVAFWCNPISGHATLYWYQQILGQGPKLLIQFQNNGVVDDSQLPKDRFSAERLKGVDSTLKIQPAKLEDSAVYLCASRPIQGPMNTEAFFGQGTRLTVV.

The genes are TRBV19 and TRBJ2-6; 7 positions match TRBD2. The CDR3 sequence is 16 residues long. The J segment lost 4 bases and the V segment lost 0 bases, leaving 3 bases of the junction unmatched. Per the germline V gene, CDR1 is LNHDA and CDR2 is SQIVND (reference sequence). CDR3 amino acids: CASSIEGGTGANVLTF. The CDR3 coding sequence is TGTGCCAGTAGTATAGAGGGAGGGACCGGGGCCAACGTCCTGACTTTC.

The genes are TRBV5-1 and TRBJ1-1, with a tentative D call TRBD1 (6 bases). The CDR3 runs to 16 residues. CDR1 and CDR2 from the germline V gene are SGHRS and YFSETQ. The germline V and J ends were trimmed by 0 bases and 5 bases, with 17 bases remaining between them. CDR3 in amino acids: CASSLVTRGDGTEAFF. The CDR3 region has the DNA TGCGCCAGCAGCTTGGTTACCAGGGGCGATGGTACTGAAGCTTTCTTT. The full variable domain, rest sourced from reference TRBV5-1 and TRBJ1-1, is KAGVTQTPRYLIKTRGQQVTLSCSPISGHRSVSWYQQTPGQGLQFLFEYFSETQRNKGNFPGRFSGRQFSNSRSEMNVSTLELGDSALYLCASSLVTRGDGTEAFFGQGTRLTVV.

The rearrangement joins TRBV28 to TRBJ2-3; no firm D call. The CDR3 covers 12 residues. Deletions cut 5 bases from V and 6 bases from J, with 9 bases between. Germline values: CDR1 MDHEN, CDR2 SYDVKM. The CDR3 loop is CASSLLRDTQYF. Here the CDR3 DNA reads TGTGCCAGCAGTCTCCTCAGGGATACGCAGTATTTT. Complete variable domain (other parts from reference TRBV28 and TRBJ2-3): DVKVTQSSRYLVKRTGEKVFLECVQDMDHENMFWYRQDPGLGLRLIYFSYDVKMKEKGDIPEGYSVSREKKERFSLILESASTNQTSMYLCASSLLRDTQYFGPGTRLTVL.

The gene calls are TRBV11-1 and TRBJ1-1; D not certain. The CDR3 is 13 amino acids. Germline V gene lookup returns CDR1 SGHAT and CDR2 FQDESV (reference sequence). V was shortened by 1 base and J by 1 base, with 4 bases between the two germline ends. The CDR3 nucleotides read TGTGCCAGCAGCTTAGGCAGGAACACTGAAGCTTTCTTT. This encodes CASSLGRNTEAFF.

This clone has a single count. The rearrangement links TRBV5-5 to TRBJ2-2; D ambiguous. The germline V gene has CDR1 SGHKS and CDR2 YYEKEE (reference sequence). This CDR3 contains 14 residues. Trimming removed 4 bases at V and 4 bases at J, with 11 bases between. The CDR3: CASSPTTSTGELFF. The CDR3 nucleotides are TGTGCCAGCAGCCCAACTACGAGCACCGGGGAGCTGTTTTTT.

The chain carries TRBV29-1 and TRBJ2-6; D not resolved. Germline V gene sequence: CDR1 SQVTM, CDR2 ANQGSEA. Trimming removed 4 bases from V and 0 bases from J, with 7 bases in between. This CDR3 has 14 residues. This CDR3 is CSVVPSSGANVLTF. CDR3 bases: TGCAGCGTTGTCCCCAGCTCTGGGGCCAACGTCCTGACTTTC.

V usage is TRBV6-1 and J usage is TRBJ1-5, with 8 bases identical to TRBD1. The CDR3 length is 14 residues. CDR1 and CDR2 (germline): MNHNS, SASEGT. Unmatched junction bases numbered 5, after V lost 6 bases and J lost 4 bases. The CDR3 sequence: CASRTGARNQPQHF. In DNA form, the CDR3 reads TGTGCCAGCAGGACAGGGGCGCGGAATCAGCCCCAGCATTTT.

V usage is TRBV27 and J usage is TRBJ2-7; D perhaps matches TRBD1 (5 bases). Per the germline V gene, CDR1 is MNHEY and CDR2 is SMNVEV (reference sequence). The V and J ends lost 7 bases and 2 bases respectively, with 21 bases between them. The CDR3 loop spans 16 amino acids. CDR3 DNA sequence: TGTGCCAGCACCCCTCGGGCCCGGAGACAGCCCTACGAGCAGTACTTC. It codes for CASTPRARRQPYEQYF.

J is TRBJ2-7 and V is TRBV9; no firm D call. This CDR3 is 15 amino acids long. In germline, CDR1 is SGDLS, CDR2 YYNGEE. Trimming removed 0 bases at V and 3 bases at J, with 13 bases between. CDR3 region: CASSVEVLPIYEQYF. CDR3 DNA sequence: TGTGCCAGCAGCGTAGAGGTACTACCCATCTACGAGCAGTACTTC.

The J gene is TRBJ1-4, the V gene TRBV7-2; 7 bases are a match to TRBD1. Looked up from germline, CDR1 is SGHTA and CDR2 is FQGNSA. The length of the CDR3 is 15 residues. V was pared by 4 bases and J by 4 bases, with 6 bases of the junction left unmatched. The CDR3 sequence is CASSWGQRDNEKLFF. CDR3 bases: TGTGCCAGCAGCTGGGGACAGAGAGATAATGAAAAACTGTTTTTT.

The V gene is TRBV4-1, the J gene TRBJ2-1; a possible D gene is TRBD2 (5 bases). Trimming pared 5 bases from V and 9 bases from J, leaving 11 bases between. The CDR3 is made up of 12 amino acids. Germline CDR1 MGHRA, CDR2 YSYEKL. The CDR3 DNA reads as TGCGCCAGCAGCGACGGACTTCTTGAGCAGTTCTTC. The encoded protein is CASSDGLLEQFF.

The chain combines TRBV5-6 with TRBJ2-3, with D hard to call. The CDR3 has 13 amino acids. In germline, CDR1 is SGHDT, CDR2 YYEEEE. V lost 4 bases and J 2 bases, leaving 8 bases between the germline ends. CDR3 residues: CASSPVVTDTQYF. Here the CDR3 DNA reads TGTGCCAGCAGCCCGGTGGTCACAGATACGCAGTATTTT.

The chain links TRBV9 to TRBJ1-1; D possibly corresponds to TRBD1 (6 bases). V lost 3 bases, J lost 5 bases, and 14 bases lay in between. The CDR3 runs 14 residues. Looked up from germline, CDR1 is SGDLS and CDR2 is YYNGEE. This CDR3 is CASSAQGERTEAFF. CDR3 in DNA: TGTGCCAGCAGCGCACAGGGCGAACGGACTGAAGCTTTCTTT.

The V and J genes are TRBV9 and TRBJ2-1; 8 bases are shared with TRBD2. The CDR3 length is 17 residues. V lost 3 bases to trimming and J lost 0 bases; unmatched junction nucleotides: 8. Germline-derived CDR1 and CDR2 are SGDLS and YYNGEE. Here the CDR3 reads CASSEGRGDLSYNEQFF. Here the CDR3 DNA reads TGTGCCAGCAGCGAGGGGCGGGGGGACCTCTCCTACAATGAGCAGTTCTTC.

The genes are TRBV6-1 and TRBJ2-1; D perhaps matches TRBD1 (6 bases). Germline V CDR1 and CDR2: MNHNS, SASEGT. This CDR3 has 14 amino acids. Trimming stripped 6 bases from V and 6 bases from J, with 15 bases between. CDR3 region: CASSRQTGFNEQFF. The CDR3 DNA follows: TGTGCCAGCAGCCGCCAGACAGGATTCAATGAGCAGTTCTTC.